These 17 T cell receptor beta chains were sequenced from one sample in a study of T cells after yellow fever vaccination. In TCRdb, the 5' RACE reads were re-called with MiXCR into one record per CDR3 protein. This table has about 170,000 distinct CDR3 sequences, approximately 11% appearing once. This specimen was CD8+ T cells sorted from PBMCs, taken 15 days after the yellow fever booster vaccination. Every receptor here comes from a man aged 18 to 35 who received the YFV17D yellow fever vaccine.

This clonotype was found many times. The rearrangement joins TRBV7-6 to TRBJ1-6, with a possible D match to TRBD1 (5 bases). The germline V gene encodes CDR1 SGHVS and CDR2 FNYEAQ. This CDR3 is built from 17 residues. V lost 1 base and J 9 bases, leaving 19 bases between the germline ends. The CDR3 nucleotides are TGTGCCAGCAGCTTAGGGGGAACGGGGCGCATATTTTCACCCCTCCACTTT. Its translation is CASSLGGTGRIFSPLHF.

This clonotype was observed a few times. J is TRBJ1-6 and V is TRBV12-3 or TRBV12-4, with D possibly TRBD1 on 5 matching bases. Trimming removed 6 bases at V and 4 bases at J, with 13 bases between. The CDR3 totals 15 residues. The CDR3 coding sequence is TGTGCCAGCAGAGACGGGACCGCTTATAATTCACCCCTCCACTTT. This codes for CASRDGTAYNSPLHF.

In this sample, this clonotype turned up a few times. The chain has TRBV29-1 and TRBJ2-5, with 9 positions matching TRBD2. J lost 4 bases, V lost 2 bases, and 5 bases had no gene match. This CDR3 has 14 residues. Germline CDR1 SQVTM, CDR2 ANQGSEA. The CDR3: CSVEWRGGGETQYF. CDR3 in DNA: TGCAGCGTTGAATGGCGCGGGGGGGGAGAGACCCAGTACTTC.

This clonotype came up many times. The CDR3 nucleotides are TGCAGCGCCCGACAGGGGCATGCAGATACGCAGTATTTT. It encodes CSARQGHADTQYF. The chain joins TRBV29-1 to TRBJ2-3, with 8 bases matching TRBD1. This CDR3 region has 13 residues. From germline, CDR1 is SQVTM and CDR2 ANQGSEA. J gave up 4 bases and V 7 bases, and 7 bases lay outside the gene matches.

The CDR3 loop reads CASSPKAGGTDTQYF. DNA for the CDR3: TGTGCCAGCAGCCCCAAAGCGGGGGGTACAGATACGCAGTATTTT. The J gene is TRBJ2-3, the V gene TRBV9; TRBD2 matches 9 bases. Germline assignment: CDR1 SGDLS and CDR2 YYNGEE. The CDR3 spans 15 residues. The V gene end was trimmed by 4 bases and the J gene end by 3 bases; junction bases not matched to a gene: 6.

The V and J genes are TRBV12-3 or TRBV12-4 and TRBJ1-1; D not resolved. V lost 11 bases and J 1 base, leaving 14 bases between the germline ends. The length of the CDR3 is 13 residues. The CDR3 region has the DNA TGTGCCGCATCCAGAGCGGGGAACACTGAAGCTTTCTTT. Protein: CAASRAGNTEAFF.

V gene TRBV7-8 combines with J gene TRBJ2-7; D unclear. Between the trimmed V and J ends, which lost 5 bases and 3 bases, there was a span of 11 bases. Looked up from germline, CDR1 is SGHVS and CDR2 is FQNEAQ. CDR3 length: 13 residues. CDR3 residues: CASSQGWLYEQYV. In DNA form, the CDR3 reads TGTGCCAGCAGCCAAGGGTGGCTCTACGAGCAGTACGTC.

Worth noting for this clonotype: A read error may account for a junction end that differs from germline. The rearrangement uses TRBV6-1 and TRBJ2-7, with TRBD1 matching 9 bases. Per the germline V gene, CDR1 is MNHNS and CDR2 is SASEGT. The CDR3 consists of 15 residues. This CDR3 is CASRELGTGYSELYF. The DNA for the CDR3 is TGTGCCAGCAGGGAATTAGGGACAGGGTACTCCGAGCTGTACTTC.

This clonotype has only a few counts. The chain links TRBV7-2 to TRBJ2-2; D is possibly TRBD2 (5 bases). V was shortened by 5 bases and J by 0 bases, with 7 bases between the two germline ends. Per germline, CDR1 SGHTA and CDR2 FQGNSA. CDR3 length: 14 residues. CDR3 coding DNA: TGTGCCAGCAGCGAGGACTCGAACACCGGGGAGCTGTTTTTT. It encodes CASSEDSNTGELFF. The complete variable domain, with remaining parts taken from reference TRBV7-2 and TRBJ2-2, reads GAGVSQSPSNKVTEKGKDVELRCDPISGHTALYWYRQSLGQGLEFLIYFQGNSAPDKSGLPSDRFSAERTGGSVSTLTIQRTQQEDSAVYLCASSEDSNTGELFFGEGSRLTVL.

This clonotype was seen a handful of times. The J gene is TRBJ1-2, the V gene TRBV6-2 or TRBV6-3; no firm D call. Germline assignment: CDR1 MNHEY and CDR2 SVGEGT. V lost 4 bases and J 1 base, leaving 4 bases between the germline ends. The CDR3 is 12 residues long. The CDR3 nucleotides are TGTGCCAGCAGTTCCAATAACTATGGCTACACCTTC. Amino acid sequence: CASSSNNYGYTF.

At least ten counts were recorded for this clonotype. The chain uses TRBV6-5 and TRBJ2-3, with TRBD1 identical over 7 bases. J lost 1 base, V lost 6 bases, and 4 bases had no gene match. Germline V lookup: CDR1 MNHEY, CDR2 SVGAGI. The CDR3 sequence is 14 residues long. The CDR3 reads CASSRDRGTDTQYF. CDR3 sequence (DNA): TGTGCCAGCAGCCGAGACAGGGGCACAGATACGCAGTATTTT.

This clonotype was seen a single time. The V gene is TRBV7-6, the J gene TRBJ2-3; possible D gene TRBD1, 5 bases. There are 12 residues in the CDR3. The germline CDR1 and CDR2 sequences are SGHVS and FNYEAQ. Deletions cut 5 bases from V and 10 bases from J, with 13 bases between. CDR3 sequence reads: CASSLQARAQYF. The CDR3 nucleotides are TGTGCCAGCAGCCTCCAGGCCAGGGCGCAGTATTTT.

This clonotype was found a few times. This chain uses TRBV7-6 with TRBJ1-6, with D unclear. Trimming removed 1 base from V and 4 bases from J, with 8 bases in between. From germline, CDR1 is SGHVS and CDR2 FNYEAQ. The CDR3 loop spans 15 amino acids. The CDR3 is CASSLEGQYNSPLHF. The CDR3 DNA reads TGTGCCAGCAGCTTAGAGGGCCAGTATAATTCACCCCTCCACTTT.

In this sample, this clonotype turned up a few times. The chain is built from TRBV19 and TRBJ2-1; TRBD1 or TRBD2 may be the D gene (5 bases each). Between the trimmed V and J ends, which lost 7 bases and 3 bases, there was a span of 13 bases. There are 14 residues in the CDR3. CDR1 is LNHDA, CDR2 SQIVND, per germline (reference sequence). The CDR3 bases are TGTGCCAGTACGACCGGGACGTTCTACAATGAGCAGTTCTTC. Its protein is CASTTGTFYNEQFF. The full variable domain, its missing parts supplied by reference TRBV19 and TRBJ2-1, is DGGITQSPKYLFRKEGQNVTLSCEQNLNHDAMYWYRQDPGQGLRLIYYSQIVNDFQKGDIAEGYSVSREKKESFPLTVTSAQKNPTAFYLCASTTGTFYNEQFFGPGTRLTVL.

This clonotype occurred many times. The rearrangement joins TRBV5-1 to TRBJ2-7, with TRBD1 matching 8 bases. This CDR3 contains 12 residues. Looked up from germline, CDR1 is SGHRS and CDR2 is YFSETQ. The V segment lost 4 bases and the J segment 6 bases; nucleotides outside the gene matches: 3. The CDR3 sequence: CASSPDRGEQYF. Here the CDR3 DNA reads TGCGCCAGCAGCCCTGACAGGGGCGAGCAGTACTTC.

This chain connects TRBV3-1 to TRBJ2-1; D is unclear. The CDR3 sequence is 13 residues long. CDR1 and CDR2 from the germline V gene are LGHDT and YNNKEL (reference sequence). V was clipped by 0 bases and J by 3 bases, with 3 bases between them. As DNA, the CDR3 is TGTGCCAGCAGCCAAGATAACTACAATGAGCAGTTCTTC. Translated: CASSQDNYNEQFF.

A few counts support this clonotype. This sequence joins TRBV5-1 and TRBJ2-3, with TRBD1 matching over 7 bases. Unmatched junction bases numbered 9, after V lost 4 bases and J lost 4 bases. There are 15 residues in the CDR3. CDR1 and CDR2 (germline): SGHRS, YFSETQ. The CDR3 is CASSPTDRAADTQYF. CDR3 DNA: TGCGCCAGCAGCCCGACAGACAGGGCCGCAGATACGCAGTATTTT.